The clone carrying this T cell receptor beta chain was picked up many times. Its antigen remains unidentified. The data were taken from a study of blood T cells in healthy people across ages. Ten milliliters was the volume of peripheral blood drawn from each donor. The germline V gene has CDR1 KGHDR and CDR2 SFDVKD. Between the trimmed V and J ends, which lost 10 bases and 5 bases, there was a span of 11 bases. The CDR3 runs 11 residues. PCR was performed a second time for roughly 7 to 11 cycles using a sample-barcoded 5' primer and a J-beta primer mix. All cDNA molecules were each tagged by a template-switch adaptor with 12 random nucleotides. MiXCR was run by TCRdb on the 5' RACE reads, yielding one entry per CDR3 protein. The sample shows 1.5 million to 2 million distinct CDR3 sequences, over 25% of them seen only once. Study-level results: Donors of long life had a larger count of naive CD4+ cells and greater diversity than aged donors. Per million T cells, the diversity of TCR beta decreased roughly linearly as age advanced.

V is TRBV24-1 and J is TRBJ2-7; a weak D match, TRBD1 (6 bases). This TCR derives from a woman in her twenties or thirties in good health. Material for sequencing was blood. The CDR3 loop is CATSQGHEQYF. The CDR3 nucleotides are TGTGCCACTTCACAGGGCCACGAGCAGTACTTC.